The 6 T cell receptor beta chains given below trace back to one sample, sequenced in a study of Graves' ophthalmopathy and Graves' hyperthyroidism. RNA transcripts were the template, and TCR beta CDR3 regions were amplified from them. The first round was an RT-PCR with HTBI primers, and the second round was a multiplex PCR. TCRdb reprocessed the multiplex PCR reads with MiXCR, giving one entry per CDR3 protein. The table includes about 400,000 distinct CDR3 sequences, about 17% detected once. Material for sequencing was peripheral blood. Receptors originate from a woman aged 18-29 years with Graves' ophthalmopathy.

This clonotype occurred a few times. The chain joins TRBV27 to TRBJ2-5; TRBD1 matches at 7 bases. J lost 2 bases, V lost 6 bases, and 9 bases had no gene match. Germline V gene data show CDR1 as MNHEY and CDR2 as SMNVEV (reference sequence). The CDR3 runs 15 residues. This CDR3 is CASRTLQGPQETQYF. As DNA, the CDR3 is TGTGCCAGCAGAACCCTACAGGGGCCACAAGAGACCCAGTACTTC.

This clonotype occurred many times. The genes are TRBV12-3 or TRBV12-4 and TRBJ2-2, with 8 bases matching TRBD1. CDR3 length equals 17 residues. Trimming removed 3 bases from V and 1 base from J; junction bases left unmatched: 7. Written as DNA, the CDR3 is TGTGCCAGCAGTTTCGGTCGACAGGGGTTGAACACCGGGGAGCTGTTTTTT. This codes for CASSFGRQGLNTGELFF.

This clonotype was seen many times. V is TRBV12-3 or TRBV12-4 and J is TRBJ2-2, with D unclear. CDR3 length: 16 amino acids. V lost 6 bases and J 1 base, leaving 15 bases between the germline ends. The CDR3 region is CASSLLSPRNTGELFF. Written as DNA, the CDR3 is TGTGCCAGCAGCCTTCTATCGCCGCGGAACACCGGGGAGCTGTTTTTT.

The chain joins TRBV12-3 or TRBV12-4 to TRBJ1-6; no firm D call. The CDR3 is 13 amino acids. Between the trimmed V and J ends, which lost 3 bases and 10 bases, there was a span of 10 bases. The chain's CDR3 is CASSFRSVSPLHF. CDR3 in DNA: TGTGCCAGCAGTTTTAGATCTGTCTCACCCCTCCACTTT.

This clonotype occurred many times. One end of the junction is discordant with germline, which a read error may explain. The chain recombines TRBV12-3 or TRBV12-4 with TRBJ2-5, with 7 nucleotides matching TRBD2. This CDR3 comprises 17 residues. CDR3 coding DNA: TGTGTCAGCAGTTTGGCGAAGCGGCTAGCGGTCCAAGAGACCCAGTACTTC. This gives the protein CVSSLAKRLAVQETQYF.

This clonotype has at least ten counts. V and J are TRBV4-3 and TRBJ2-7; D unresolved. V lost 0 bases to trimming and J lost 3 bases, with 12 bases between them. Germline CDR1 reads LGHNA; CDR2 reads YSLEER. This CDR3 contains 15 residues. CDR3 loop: CASSQDRSTSYEQYF. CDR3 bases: TGCGCCAGCAGCCAAGATAGATCGACCAGCTACGAGCAGTACTTC.